What follows are 29 T cell receptor beta chains derived from one specimen sequenced in a study of CD8 T cells in ankylosing spondylitis. TCRdb redid the calling of the 5' RACE reads with MiXCR, one entry per CDR3 protein. In the table there are 700,000 to 1,000,000 distinct CDR3 sequences, roughly 10% of which are singletons. The antigens of these receptors remain unknown. Study-level results: A TCR beta motif of roughly 8 highly homologous variants appeared characteristic of ankylosing spondylitis blood.

The source material was blood, either unsorted or a sorted T cell fraction (not recorded which). The receptors derive from a male donor with ankylosing spondylitis.

This clonotype was seen repeatedly, ten times or more. In DNA, the CDR3 is TGCAGCGTCGACCGGGACAACTACAATGAGCAGTTCTTC. Translation gives CSVDRDNYNEQFF. V is TRBV29-1 and J is TRBJ2-1; TRBD1 might be the D (6 bases). The V and J ends lost 6 bases and 3 bases respectively, with 12 bases between them. The length of the CDR3 is 13 residues. Per germline, CDR1 SQVTM and CDR2 ANQGSEA.

This clonotype was counted only a few times. The chain links TRBV29-1 to TRBJ1-6; TRBD1 agrees at 7 bases. The CDR3 covers 13 residues. V gave up 7 bases and J gave up 10 bases; unmatched junction bases: 10. CDR1 is SQVTM and CDR2 is ANQGSEA in the germline V gene. CDR3 in DNA: TGCAGCGCTTCTACAGGGGATGGGTCACCCCTCCACTTT. It specifies CSASTGDGSPLHF.

This clonotype was seen a few times. The chain recombines TRBV7-2 with TRBJ2-1, with 10 bases identical to TRBD1. V shed 2 bases and J 10 bases; nucleotides not matched to a gene: 8. From germline, CDR1 is SGHTA and CDR2 FQGNSA. The CDR3 sequence is 15 residues long. CDR3 amino acids: CASSLLGQGGTEQFF. CDR3 bases: TGTGCCAGCAGCTTACTCGGACAGGGGGGTACGGAGCAGTTCTTC.

V usage is TRBV9 and J usage is TRBJ2-2; the match to TRBD2 covers 7 bases. The CDR3 is 15 residues long. With 1 base clipped from V and 5 bases from J, the junction kept 5 bases outside the gene matches. CDR1 is SGDLS and CDR2 is YYNGEE in the germline V gene. CDR3 residues: CASSVQGAGTGELFF. In DNA, the CDR3 is TGTGCCAGCAGCGTACAAGGAGCGGGAACCGGGGAGCTGTTTTTT.

There are a few counts of this clonotype. The genes are TRBV10-3 and TRBJ2-1; 13 positions match TRBD2. The V segment lost 2 bases and the J segment 7 bases; nucleotides outside the gene matches: 2. Germline V gene lookup returns CDR1 ENHRY and CDR2 SYGVKD. This CDR3 contains 15 residues. In DNA, the CDR3 is TGTGCCATCAGTGAGACTAGCGGGGGGGCTAATGAGCAGTTCTTC. This codes for CAISETSGGANEQFF.

This clonotype was seen a few times. This chain links TRBV10-3 with TRBJ2-7; 8 bases fit TRBD2. V shed 4 bases and J 1 base; nucleotides not matched to a gene: 3. Germline lookup yields CDR1 ENHRY and CDR2 SYGVKD. This CDR3 region has 14 residues. As DNA, the CDR3 is TGTGCCATCAGTGGTAGCGGGGAGTCCTACGAGCAGTACTTC. It encodes CAISGSGESYEQYF.

This clonotype was found a few times. The rearrangement uses TRBV20-1 and TRBJ2-7; D is unresolved. The V end lost 0 bases, the J end lost 7 bases, and 10 bases lay between the germline ends. This CDR3 spans 12 amino acids. Per the germline V gene, CDR1 is DFQATT and CDR2 is SNEGSKA (reference sequence). In DNA, the CDR3 is TGCAGTGCTAGAGATCGCGTGCGGGAGCAGTACTTC. Protein: CSARDRVREQYF.

Concerning this clonotype: One end of the junction is discordant with germline, which a read error may explain. The rearrangement joins TRBV11-2 to TRBJ2-7, with D maybe TRBD2 (5 bases). From germline, CDR1 is SGHAT and CDR2 FQNNGV. CDR3 length: 15 amino acids. In nucleotides, the CDR3 is TGCGCCAGCAGCTTAATGGGAGTAAGGTCCTACGAGCAGTACTTC. Translated: CASSLMGVRSYEQYF.

The chain uses TRBV7-2 and TRBJ2-7; tentatively, D is TRBD1 (6 bases). The CDR3 length is 15 residues. Between the trimmed V and J ends, which lost 4 bases and 5 bases, there was a span of 18 bases. Per the germline V gene, CDR1 is SGHTA and CDR2 is FQGNSA. CDR3 protein: CASSSQPSQGNEQYF. The CDR3 DNA follows: TGTGCCAGCAGCTCCCAGCCCTCACAGGGAAACGAGCAGTACTTC.

This clonotype came up a few times. This chain links TRBV4-1 with TRBJ1-1; D is undetermined. The CDR3 length is 14 residues. Germline loops: CDR1 MGHRA, CDR2 YSYEKL. V was shortened by 2 bases and J by 4 bases, with 11 bases between the two germline ends. The CDR3 DNA sequence: TGCGCCAGCAGCCAATACGAGTTGGGCACTGAAGCTTTCTTT. Residues: CASSQYELGTEAFF.

This clonotype was seen repeatedly, ten times or more. V is TRBV29-1 and J is TRBJ2-5; TRBD1 matches 9 bases. Germline CDR1 and CDR2: SQVTM and ANQGSEA. Germline trimming cut 7 bases from V and 3 bases from J; bases unmatched to any gene: 12. The CDR3 length is 15 residues. This chain's CDR3 is CSASARDRVEETQYF. The CDR3 DNA follows: TGCAGCGCCTCCGCCCGGGACAGGGTAGAAGAGACCCAGTACTTC.

This clonotype was detected only a few times. The V call is TRBV7-8, the J call TRBJ2-7, with unresolved D. The germline V gene has CDR1 SGHVS and CDR2 FQNEAQ. The CDR3 has 13 amino acids. V was trimmed by 5 bases and J by 2 bases, leaving 10 bases between them. CDR3 bases: TGTGCCAGCAGCCCCCGGTGGACCTACGAGCAGTACTTC. It is translated as CASSPRWTYEQYF.

The CDR3 is CSARLQGNTEAFF. In nucleotides, the CDR3 is TGCAGTGCTAGATTACAGGGGAACACTGAAGCTTTCTTT. This chain links TRBV20-1 with TRBJ1-1, with a weak D call TRBD1 (6 bases). The CDR3 consists of 13 residues. With 2 bases removed from V and 1 base from J, the gap between germline ends came to 8 bases. The germline V gene encodes CDR1 DFQATT and CDR2 SNEGSKA (reference sequence).

The chain has TRBV7-2 and TRBJ2-3, with D unresolved. This CDR3 is 14 amino acids long. The V gene's germline CDR1 is SGHTA and CDR2 FQGNSA. V lost 2 bases, J lost 1 base, and 7 bases lay in between. CDR3 loop: CASSLMWGTDTQYF. The CDR3, as DNA: TGTGCCAGCAGCTTAATGTGGGGCACAGATACGCAGTATTTT. Full variable domain (rest looked up from reference TRBV7-2 and TRBJ2-3): GAGVSQSPSNKVTEKGKDVELRCDPISGHTALYWYRQSLGQGLEFLIYFQGNSAPDKSGLPSDRFSAERTGGSVSTLTIQRTQQEDSAVYLCASSLMWGTDTQYFGPGTRLTVL.

The chain uses TRBV15 and TRBJ1-1, with a tentative D call TRBD1 (5 bases). The germline V gene has CDR1 LNHNV and CDR2 YYDKDF (reference sequence). This CDR3 has 14 residues. The V end lost 7 bases, the J end lost 3 bases, and 15 bases lay between the germline ends. In DNA, the CDR3 is TGTGCCACCAATCGGGGCGGAGATGACACTGAAGCTTTCTTT. Its protein product is CATNRGGDDTEAFF.

For the CDR3, the DNA is TGCAGTGCTAGAGATGGGTCCCGATACTCCTACAATGAGCAGTTCTTC. This translates into CSARDGSRYSYNEQFF. The chain combines TRBV20-1 with TRBJ2-1; no firm D call. The CDR3 runs to 16 residues. V was cut by 0 bases and J by 0 bases, with 12 bases left in between. Germline-derived CDR1 and CDR2 are DFQATT and SNEGSKA (reference sequence).

Turning to this clonotype: Being one base from a much bigger clone, this may be a read error. V gene TRBV6-1 combines with J gene TRBJ1-1; D is undetermined. Trimming pared 2 bases from V and 1 base from J, leaving 5 bases between. In germline, CDR1 is MNHNS, CDR2 SASEGT. The CDR3 consists of 13 residues. The CDR3 DNA follows: TGTGCCAGCAGTGAACAGCGGAACACTGAAGCTTTCTTT. This sequence encodes CASSEQRNTEAFF.

The chain couples TRBV29-1 to TRBJ2-3, with D perhaps given as TRBD1 or TRBD2 (6 bases each). Germline CDR1 reads SQVTM; CDR2 reads ANQGSEA. The CDR3 loop spans 14 amino acids. V gave up 4 bases and J gave up 4 bases, with 15 bases separating them. The CDR3 DNA reads TGCAGCGTTGTGCGGGACATAGCACCAGATACGCAGTATTTT. Translating gives CSVVRDIAPDTQYF.

This rearrangement joins TRBV28 to TRBJ2-7; D tentatively fits TRBD1 or TRBD2 (5 bases each). The germline CDR1 and CDR2 sequences are MDHEN and SYDVKM. The CDR3 runs to 15 residues. V was cut by 7 bases and J by 5 bases, with 21 bases left in between. The CDR3 region has the DNA TGTGCCAGCACCTCCGACCCGGGACGGGTCCACGAGCAGTACTTC. Protein product: CASTSDPGRVHEQYF. The full variable domain, rest sourced from reference TRBV28 and TRBJ2-7, is DVKVTQSSRYLVKRTGEKVFLECVQDMDHENMFWYRQDPGLGLRLIYFSYDVKMKEKGDIPEGYSVSREKKERFSLILESASTNQTSMYLCASTSDPGRVHEQYFGPGTRLTVT.

V is TRBV5-5 and J is TRBJ1-1; no clear D gene. This CDR3 spans 14 amino acids. V was pared by 4 bases and J by 0 bases, with 10 bases between. From germline, CDR1 is SGHKS and CDR2 YYEKEE (reference sequence). CDR3 nucleotide sequence: TGTGCCAGCAGCGCGGATCCGTTGAACACTGAAGCTTTCTTT. Protein sequence: CASSADPLNTEAFF.

There are a few counts of this clonotype. This chain uses TRBV15 with TRBJ1-2; TRBD1 might be the D (5 bases). V lost 0 bases to trimming and J lost 6 bases, with 11 bases between them. Germline lookup yields CDR1 LNHNV and CDR2 YYDKDF (reference sequence). The CDR3 extends over 14 amino acids. CDR3 sequence reads: CATSRDSGLDGYTF. As DNA, the CDR3 is TGTGCCACCAGCAGAGACTCGGGGCTCGATGGCTACACCTTC.

This rearrangement joins TRBV6-1 to TRBJ2-7; the match to TRBD2 covers 7 bases. In germline, CDR1 is MNHNS, CDR2 SASEGT. V shed 6 bases and J 3 bases; nucleotides not matched to a gene: 5. The CDR3 totals 13 residues. The CDR3 spells CASSRDYRYEQYF. The CDR3 DNA reads TGTGCCAGCAGCCGGGACTACCGCTACGAGCAGTACTTC.

This clonotype was recorded a few times. The rearrangement uses TRBV7-2 and TRBJ1-1, with TRBD1 matching 7 bases. Trimming removed 0 bases from V and 5 bases from J; junction bases left unmatched: 0. The V gene's germline CDR1 is SGHTA and CDR2 FQGNSA. The CDR3 has 13 residues. Written as DNA, the CDR3 is TGTGCCAGCAGCTTAGCGGGACAGACTGAAGCTTTCTTT. Its protein is CASSLAGQTEAFF.

A remark on this clonotype: Sequence at one end of the junction differs from germline and may be a read error. The V gene is TRBV12-3 or TRBV12-4, the J gene TRBJ2-5; D might be TRBD1 or TRBD2, each matching 5 bases. The CDR3 totals 13 residues. The CDR3 spells CASRTGPQQTQYF. The CDR3 DNA reads TGTGCCAGCAGAACGGGGCCCCAACAGACCCAGTACTTC.

The J gene is TRBJ1-1, the V gene TRBV20-1; D remains ambiguous. CDR1 and CDR2 from the germline V gene are DFQATT and SNEGSKA (reference sequence). The CDR3 spans 13 residues. The V end was cut by 4 bases, the J end by 9 bases, with 18 bases between. The DNA for the CDR3 is TGCAGTGCTAATGCCATACAAGGAGGGAAAGCTTTCTTT. This translates into CSANAIQGGKAFF.

This clonotype came up a few times. V is TRBV6-5 and J is TRBJ1-2; D is ambiguous. The CDR3 contains 12 residues. V was pared by 6 bases and J by 2 bases, with 7 bases between. Germline V gives CDR1 MNHEY, CDR2 SVGAGI. The CDR3 spells CASRAPNYGYTF. As DNA, the CDR3 is TGTGCCAGCAGAGCCCCCAACTATGGCTACACCTTC.

V and J are TRBV5-1 and TRBJ2-2; D is ambiguous. The CDR3 runs to 13 residues. Trimming removed 3 bases at V and 6 bases at J, with 9 bases between. In germline, CDR1 is SGHRS, CDR2 YFSETQ. The CDR3 nucleotides are TGCGCCAGCAGCTCGGAGCCGTCCGGGGAGCTGTTTTTT. Its translation: CASSSEPSGELFF.

This clonotype was observed at least ten times. The rearrangement links TRBV7-2 to TRBJ1-5; D is undetermined. V was cut by 1 base and J by 7 bases, with 8 bases left in between. Germline CDR1 SGHTA, CDR2 FQGNSA. The CDR3 is made up of 13 amino acids. Here the CDR3 DNA reads TGTGCCAGCAGCTTAGGGGGTTGGCAGCCCCAGCATTTT. This codes for CASSLGGWQPQHF.

The table lists this clonotype with many counts. This chain links TRBV20-1 with TRBJ2-3; the D gene is possibly TRBD2 (5 bases). Trimming stripped 5 bases from V and 2 bases from J, with 14 bases between. The CDR3 covers 14 residues. The germline V gene has CDR1 DFQATT and CDR2 SNEGSKA (reference sequence). This CDR3 reads CSAFRDTTTDTQYF. The CDR3 DNA follows: TGCAGTGCTTTCCGGGATACTACCACAGATACGCAGTATTTT.